The 4 T cell receptor beta chains in this list originate from one sample, sequenced in a study of shared clonotypes between healthy human individuals (dated by TCRdb to between 2020 and 2021). The library was obtained by the immunoSEQ multiplex PCR assay. In its TCRdb copy, this immuneACCESS table keeps in-frame sequences only and misses some clones. Where compared with another copy, unresolved V genes explain less than half of these, and the others have no known cause. This sample is represented by some 510,000 clones; 79% of them were singletons. 10% to 15% of the sample goes to the ten largest clones. Sequencing input: PBMCs. Receptors originate from a woman in her thirties or forties in good health. Some clones in this sample may be carry-over from other donors' samples.

This sequence joins TRBV2 and TRBJ1-1; D not resolved. V was pared by 6 bases and J by 4 bases, with 15 bases between. CDR1 and CDR2 (germline): SNHLY, FYNNEI. This CDR3 is built from 14 residues. The CDR3 DNA reads as TGTGCCAGCAGCCGCAGCCTACGGGGCACTGAAGCTTTCTTT. It encodes CASSRSLRGTEAFF.

This chain links TRBV30 with TRBJ1-2; tentatively, D is TRBD1 (5 bases). The CDR3 extends over 16 amino acids. Germline lookup yields CDR1 GTSNPN and CDR2 SVGIG (reference sequence). The V end was cut by 5 bases, the J end by 6 bases, with 25 bases between. The CDR3 DNA reads as TGTGCCTGGGGGCGATCGGGACTCCAGCGTCGAGATGGCTACACCTTC. Protein: CAWGRSGLQRRDGYTF.

The gene calls are TRBV28 and TRBJ2-7, with D tentatively TRBD1 (7 bases). CDR1 MDHEN and CDR2 SYDVKM come from the germline V gene. This CDR3 contains 16 residues. Trimming stripped 7 bases from V and 4 bases from J, with 23 bases between. In nucleotides, the CDR3 is TGTGCCAGCACCACTCAGTCTGGCAGGGGGAGGTACGAGCAGTACTTC. It yields the protein CASTTQSGRGRYEQYF.

This chain joins TRBV19 and TRBJ2-2; tentative D call: TRBD2 (6 bases). The CDR3 extends over 15 amino acids. Trimming pared 3 bases from V and 3 bases from J, leaving 11 bases between. CDR1 and CDR2 from the germline V gene are LNHDA and SQIVND (reference sequence). The CDR3 protein is CASSIPSDHTGELFF. The CDR3 nucleotides are TGTGCCAGTAGTATCCCTAGCGACCACACCGGGGAGCTGTTTTTT.